One and the same sample provided the 9 T cell receptor beta chains below, sequenced in a study of blood T cells in healthy people across ages. Combining a sample-barcoded 5' primer with a J-beta primer mix, a second PCR ran for about 7 to 11 cycles. MiXCR was run by TCRdb on the 5' RACE reads, yielding one entry per CDR3 protein. Of approximately 600,000 distinct CDR3 sequences in the sample, around three fifths were seen once. Sequenced sample: blood. The receptors come from a man between 60 and 70 years old in good health.

Remarks on this clonotype: A read error may account for a junction end that differs from germline. The rearrangement links TRBV29-1 to TRBJ2-6; D call uncertain. CDR1 SQVTM and CDR2 ANQGSEA come from the germline V gene. The CDR3 contains 14 residues. The CDR3 spells CNVILDPGANVLTF. In DNA, the CDR3 is TGCAACGTTATCCTAGACCCTGGGGCCAACGTCCTGACTTTC.

This clonotype was detected only a few times. The chain has TRBV6-5 and TRBJ2-1; no reliable D call. In germline, CDR1 is MNHEY, CDR2 SVGAGI. CDR3 length equals 14 residues. V shed 4 bases and J shed 8 bases, with 15 bases lying between them. The CDR3 sequence: CASSSELSGDEQFF. The CDR3 nucleotides read TGTGCCAGCAGTTCAGAACTATCGGGCGATGAGCAGTTCTTC.

This clonotype was found a few times. The rearrangement joins TRBV20-1 to TRBJ2-3, with 8 bases fitting TRBD2. Per the germline V gene, CDR1 is DFQATT and CDR2 is SNEGSKA (reference sequence). The CDR3 is 14 residues long. The junction had 5 bases not matched to a gene; V was cut back by 3 bases and J by 3 bases. The CDR3 spells CSASGGARTDTQYF. CDR3 sequence (DNA): TGCAGTGCTAGCGGGGGGGCTCGTACAGATACGCAGTATTTT.

V usage is TRBV28 and J usage is TRBJ1-5, with 9 bases identical to TRBD1. The CDR3 covers 15 residues. Unmatched junction bases numbered 10, after V lost 4 bases and J lost 9 bases. The germline V gene encodes CDR1 MDHEN and CDR2 SYDVKM. CDR3: CASSSTGQGVRPQHF. The DNA for the CDR3 is TGTGCCAGCAGTTCAACGGGACAGGGCGTACGGCCCCAGCATTTT.

The gene calls are TRBV20-1 and TRBJ2-1; possible D gene TRBD2, 6 bases. The CDR3 length is 14 residues. V was trimmed by 6 bases and J by 0 bases, leaving 12 bases between them. CDR1 and CDR2 from the germline V gene are DFQATT and SNEGSKA (reference sequence). The CDR3 protein is CSAGGTPSYNEQFF. As DNA, the CDR3 is TGCAGTGCGGGCGGGACTCCCTCCTACAATGAGCAGTTCTTC.

The V and J genes are TRBV6-2 or TRBV6-3 and TRBJ1-4; D not resolved. The CDR3 loop spans 15 amino acids. V was pared by 2 bases and J by 5 bases, with 12 bases between. Germline CDR1 MNHEY, CDR2 SVGEGT. The CDR3 is CASSYVRAGNEKLFF. In DNA form, the CDR3 reads TGTGCCAGCAGTTACGTCCGCGCGGGGAATGAAAAACTGTTTTTT.

CDR3 amino acids: CSGNRGTYNEQFF. DNA for the CDR3: TGCAGTGGTAACAGGGGTACTTACAATGAGCAGTTCTTC. This rearrangement joins TRBV20-1 to TRBJ2-1, with TRBD1 identical over 7 bases. CDR3 size: 13 residues. Trimming removed 7 bases from V and 4 bases from J; junction bases left unmatched: 7. CDR1 DFQATT and CDR2 SNEGSKA come from the germline V gene (reference sequence).

This chain joins TRBV20-1 and TRBJ2-1, with 11 bases fitting TRBD2. CDR1 and CDR2 (germline): DFQATT, SNEGSKA (reference sequence). Trimming removed 5 bases from V and 0 bases from J; junction bases left unmatched: 9. The CDR3 extends over 17 amino acids. The CDR3 coding sequence is TGCAGTGCTCTCGGCCGGACTAGCGGGCACTCCTACAATGAGCAGTTCTTC. It codes for CSALGRTSGHSYNEQFF.

This clonotype was detected only once. This chain connects TRBV10-3 to TRBJ2-7; TRBD1 matches at 7 bases. The V gene's germline CDR1 is ENHRY and CDR2 SYGVKD. With 6 bases clipped from V and 2 bases from J, the junction kept 4 bases outside the gene matches. CDR3 length: 13 amino acids. The CDR3 nucleotides are TGTGCCATCAGCCGGGACAGCCCCTACGAGCAGTACGTC. This encodes CAISRDSPYEQYV.